This is a list of T cell receptor beta chains from one sample in a study of preoperative IRX-2 immunotherapy in early breast cancer. The repertoire was sequenced with immunoSEQ multiplex PCR; TCRdb's copy has only in-frame clones and lacks some. The data show approximately 100,000 clones, roughly 89% seen once. Sequencing was performed on tumor tissue, taken after IRX-2 immunotherapy. The source is a human donor with breast cancer. The CDR3 runs from the conserved cysteine through the conserved F or W. D genes are given only for firm matches. Size is omitted from some rows. Given values are once, few, many or a class for expanded clones.

CDR3aa	CDR3nt	v_gene	d_gene	abundance	j_gene
CAWSQSRETEAFF	TGTGCCTGGAGCCAAAGTAGGGAGACTGAAGCTTTCTTT	TRBV30	-	-	TRBJ1-1
CASSLPGQGFDSPLHF	TGTGCCAGCAGTCTCCCGGGACAGGGGTTTGATTCACCCCTCCACTTT	TRBV28	TRBD1	-	TRBJ1-6
CASSQDRVRREKLFF	TGTGCCAGCAGCCAGGACAGGGTGAGAAGAGAAAAACTGTTTTTT	TRBV14	TRBD1	-	TRBJ1-4
CASSKGLGEVGEQFF	TGTGCCAGTAGTAAGGGACTAGGAGAGGTAGGCGAGCAGTTCTTC	TRBV19	TRBD2	-	TRBJ2-1
CASSYLKTRGQETQYF	TGTGCCAGCAGTTATCTCAAGACTAGAGGCCAAGAGACCCAGTACTTC	TRBV6-8	-	-	TRBJ2-5
CASSYFGTGGSNTGELFF	TGTGCCAGCAGTTATTTTGGGACAGGGGGTTCGAACACCGGGGAGCTGTTTTTT	TRBV6-8	TRBD1	-	TRBJ2-2
CASSLDGTNYGYTF	TGTGCCAGCAGTTTAGACGGTACTAACTATGGCTACACCTTC	TRBV6-8	-	-	TRBJ1-2
CASSQMGLGDEKLFF	TGTGCCAGCAGCCAAATGGGGTTAGGGGATGAAAAACTGTTTTTT	TRBV14	-	once	TRBJ1-4
CSVRVLGEDGYTF	TGCAGCGTTCGGGTTTTGGGGGAAGATGGCTACACCTTC	TRBV29-1	-	-	TRBJ1-2
CASSLSPGDYSNQPQHF	TGCGCCAGCAGCTTGAGCCCAGGGGATTACTCGAATCAGCCCCAGCATTTT	TRBV23-1	-	-	TRBJ1-5
CASSVDSNQPQHF	TGTGCCAGCAGCGTCGACAGCAATCAGCCCCAGCATTTT	TRBV6-8	-	-	TRBJ1-5
CASSPYSEGQPQHF	TGTGCCAGTAGTCCGTACAGCGAAGGTCAGCCCCAGCATTTT	TRBV19	-	-	TRBJ1-5
CAWNRGHGELFF	TGTGCCTGGAACAGGGGCCACGGGGAGCTGTTTTTT	TRBV30	TRBD1	once	TRBJ2-2
CSVEWGREPPAFF	TGCAGCGTTGAATGGGGACGAGAGCCCCCAGCTTTCTTT	TRBV29-1	-	-	TRBJ1-1
CASTPGQGYYGYTF	TGTGCCAGTACCCCAGGGCAGGGGTACTATGGCTACACCTTC	TRBV19	-	once	TRBJ1-2
CASKVTPLIGGANVLTF	TGTGCCAGCAAGGTCACACCCCTAATTGGGGGGGCCAACGTCCTGACTTTC	TRBV9	-	-	TRBJ2-6
CASSSGQGNTGELFF	TGCGCCAGCAGCTCGGGACAGGGGAACACCGGGGAGCTGTTTTTT	TRBV5-1	TRBD1	few	TRBJ2-2
CASSNPGLAGEGYNEQFF	TGTGCCAGCAGCAACCCGGGACTAGCGGGAGAGGGGTACAATGAGCAGTTCTTC	TRBV11-3	TRBD2	few	TRBJ2-1
CASSYSSTGLNEKLFF	TGTGCCAGCAGTTACTCATCGACAGGCCTAAATGAAAAACTGTTTTTT	TRBV6-8	-	few	TRBJ1-4
CASSHGAGIEGGYTF	TGTGCCAGCAGCCACGGCGCGGGTATAGAGGGGGGCTACACCTTC	TRBV11-3	-	few	TRBJ1-2
CAISYDGSNEKLFF	TGTGCCATCAGCTACGACGGGAGTAATGAAAAACTGTTTTTT	TRBV6-8	-	-	TRBJ1-4
CASSLGPGGYEQYF	TGTGCCAGCAGTCTGGGGCCAGGGGGCTACGAGCAGTACTTC	TRBV6-8	TRBD1	-	TRBJ2-7
CASSLGREDGYTF	TGTGCCAGCTCACTAGGGAGGGAAGATGGCTACACCTTC	TRBV18	-	-	TRBJ1-2
CSVSGQGLKGFYNEQFF	TGCAGCGTCTCGGGACAGGGGCTAAAAGGGTTCTACAATGAGCAGTTCTTC	TRBV29-1	TRBD1	-	TRBJ2-1
CASQIIRVGDTEAFF	TGTGCCAGCCAAATCATCAGGGTAGGTGACACTGAAGCTTTCTTT	TRBV28	-	-	TRBJ1-1
CAWRTDGVEKLFF	TGTGCCTGGAGAACGGATGGGGTTGAAAAACTGTTTTTT	TRBV30	-	-	TRBJ1-4
CASSRPGQGFYGYTF	TGTGCCAGTTCAAGACCGGGACAGGGCTTCTATGGCTACACCTTC	TRBV25-1	TRBD1	-	TRBJ1-2
CASSLGGGTYNEQFF	TGCGCCAGCAGCTTGGGAGGGGGTACCTACAATGAGCAGTTCTTC	TRBV5-1	-	-	TRBJ2-1
CASSAGTGNNSPLHF	TGCGCCAGCAGCGCCGGGACAGGCAATAATTCACCCCTCCACTTT	TRBV5-1	TRBD1	-	TRBJ1-6
CASSLEWRPEGAFF	TGTGCCAGCAGCTTGGAGTGGCGGCCTGAGGGAGCTTTCTTT	TRBV11-3	-	-	TRBJ1-1
CAWSVVGQGNEKLFF	TGTGCCTGGAGTGTCGTAGGGCAGGGGAATGAAAAACTGTTTTTT	TRBV30	-	-	TRBJ1-4
CSASSGNPPKEQYF	TGCAGCGCCTCAAGCGGAAATCCCCCCAAAGAGCAGTACTTC	TRBV29-1	-	-	TRBJ2-7
CASSIVSSNQPQHF	TGTGCCAGTAGTATAGTATCTAGCAATCAGCCCCAGCATTTT	TRBV19	-	-	TRBJ1-5
CASSFGQDGYTF	TGTGCCAGCAGTTTTGGACAGGACGGCTACACCTTC	TRBV28	TRBD1	-	TRBJ1-2
CATEQRGGTEAFF	TGCGCCACCGAACAGCGGGGGGGTACTGAAGCTTTCTTT	TRBV10-2	-	once	TRBJ1-1
CASSPRPPTYEQYF	TGTGCCAGCAGCCCACGTCCACCTACCTACGAGCAGTACTTC	TRBV7-6	-	-	TRBJ2-7
CASGPSWTAGNNEKLFF	TGTGCTAGTGGTCCCTCCTGGACGGCCGGGAATAATGAAAAACTGTTTTTT	TRBV12-5	-	-	TRBJ1-4
CASSQGLLDRYSYNEQFF	TGCGCCAGCAGCCAAGGTCTACTTGACAGGTATTCCTACAATGAGCAGTTCTTC	TRBV4-1	-	-	TRBJ2-1
CASSSVRGTPGNTIYF	TGTGCCAGCAGCTCAGTCCGCGGGACCCCTGGAAACACCATATATTTT	TRBV11-3	-	-	TRBJ1-3
CASSQEDLAVDEQFF	TGCGCCAGCAGCCAAGAAGACCTAGCGGTCGATGAGCAGTTCTTC	TRBV1	-	-	TRBJ2-1
CASSKDRGGGYTF	TGTGCCAGCAGTAAGGACAGGGGGGGTGGCTACACCTTC	TRBV28	TRBD1	-	TRBJ1-2
CSVERVAEYGYTF	TGCAGCGTCGAGCGAGTGGCAGAGTATGGCTACACCTTC	TRBV29-1	-	once	TRBJ1-2
CASSPDRVAGELFF	TGTGCCAGCAGCCCGGACAGGGTGGCCGGGGAGCTGTTTTTT	TRBV7-1	TRBD1	-	TRBJ2-2
CASSIGGENNSPLHF	TGTGCCAGTAGTATAGGGGGGGAAAATAATTCACCCCTCCACTTT	TRBV19	-	-	TRBJ1-6
CASSLSTSDYEQYF	TGTGCCAGCAGTTTATCCACCTCAGACTACGAGCAGTACTTC	TRBV28	-	-	TRBJ2-7
CASSPWGQDEKLFF	TGTGCCAGCTCACCTTGGGGTCAAGATGAAAAACTGTTTTTT	TRBV18	-	-	TRBJ1-4
CASSRSTDLNTEAFF	TGTGCCAGCAGCCGGAGCACAGATCTGAACACTGAAGCTTTCTTT	TRBV7-6	-	-	TRBJ1-1
CASSSLASSGNTIYF	TGTGCCAGCAGTTCTTTAGCGAGCTCTGGAAACACCATATATTTT	TRBV11-3	-	-	TRBJ1-3
CAWSSDAEAFF	TGTGCCTGGAGTAGTGATGCTGAAGCTTTCTTT	TRBV30	-	-	TRBJ1-1
CASSEPPIQFGNEQFF	TGTGCCAGCAGTGAACCCCCTATACAGTTTGGGAATGAGCAGTTCTTC	TRBV28	-	-	TRBJ2-1
CATVPPGANVLTF	TGTGCCACCGTACCCCCTGGGGCCAACGTCCTGACTTTC	TRBV28	-	-	TRBJ2-6
CASSLWTGGGNQPQHF	TGTGCCAGCAGCTTGTGGACAGGGGGCGGCAATCAGCCCCAGCATTTT	TRBV11-3	TRBD1	-	TRBJ1-5
CASSPRVTYNEQFF	TGTGCCAGCAGCCCCAGGGTTACCTACAATGAGCAGTTCTTC	TRBV11-3	-	-	TRBJ2-1
CAGRGGSNQPQHF	TGTGCCGGGCGGGGCGGGAGCAATCAGCCCCAGCATTTT	TRBV6-8	-	-	TRBJ1-5
CASSEPGTQQFF	TGCGCCAGCAGTGAACCCGGGACACAGCAGTTCTTC	TRBV10-1	-	-	TRBJ2-1
CATSRAQLYRDGGYTF	TGTGCCACCAGCAGAGCTCAACTATACAGGGATGGGGGCTACACCTTC	TRBV15	-	-	TRBJ1-2
CASRTSGRDTQYF	TGTGCCTCCAGGACTAGCGGGAGAGATACGCAGTATTTT	TRBV7-8	TRBD2	-	TRBJ2-3
CASSRDATNEKLFF	TGTGCCAGCAGTCGGGATGCCACTAATGAAAAACTGTTTTTT	TRBV6-8	-	-	TRBJ1-4
CASSRRQAEGDTQYF	TGTGCCAGCTCACGGCGACAGGCCGAGGGAGATACGCAGTATTTT	TRBV18	-	-	TRBJ2-3
CAWRATGKLARSPLHF	TGTGCCTGGAGGGCAACAGGGAAACTTGCTAGGTCACCCCTCCACTTT	TRBV30	-	once	TRBJ1-6